The T cell receptor beta chain described here comes from a study of control samples from healthy donors and cancer patients. Germline lookup yields CDR1 MNHEY and CDR2 SVGAGI. There are 15 residues in the CDR3. Trimming shortened V by 2 bases and J by 4 bases, and 14 bases separated the two germline ends. Sequenced by immunoSEQ multiplex PCR; TCRdb stores in-frame clones only, minus some. The table includes 90,000 to 150,000 clones, around 90% detected once. The source material was blood. The TCR sequence derives from a man in his fifties in good health. The gene calls are TRBV6-5 and TRBJ2-5; D is possibly TRBD2 (5 bases). The CDR3 region has the DNA TGTGCCAGCAGTTACGAAGTGGGGAGAATAGAGACCCAGTACTTC. Translated: CASSYEVGRIETQYF.